A single sample gave rise to the 18 T cell receptor beta chains below, sequenced in a study of regulatory T cells in long-lasting Graves disease (dated by TCRdb to the early 2020s). Library preparation was by multiplex PCR. Sequencing instrument: Illumina HiSeq 4000. To build TCR beta libraries, CDR3 regions were amplified by Arm-PCR using iRepertoire HTBI primers. The public reads were reanalyzed by TCRdb: fastp trimming at Q25, MiXCR alignment, in-frame beta chains only. CDR3 protein sequences are deduplicated, and each keeps its most common genes and DNA. Within this sample are about 400,000 distinct CDR3 sequences, with 15% to 20% of them counted one time only. The ten top clones hold 20% to 25% of the sample. The sample's time point label, decoded: newly diagnosed GD, antithyroid drugs for less than 3 months. RNA was extracted from PBMCs in TRIzol for both TCR sequencing and RNA sequencing. The same data also contributed to another study, on T cells in Graves' hyperthyroidism and ophthalmopathy.

Here the sequenced sample was peripheral blood mononuclear cells (PBMCs), taken at new diagnosis, from a patient treated with antithyroid drugs. The receptors shown here come from a woman aged 18-29 years with Graves disease. Donor details come from another sample of the same person, matched by shared clones.

In this sample, this clonotype turned up many times. The genes are TRBV27 and TRBJ2-7; 7 nucleotides agree with TRBD2. Germline V gene sequence: CDR1 MNHEY, CDR2 SMNVEV (reference sequence). V lost 4 bases to trimming and J lost 2 bases; unmatched junction nucleotides: 11. The CDR3 spans 16 residues. The CDR3: CASSSGGGPNPYEQYF. CDR3 nucleotide sequence: TGTGCCAGCAGTTCCGGCGGGGGACCCAACCCCTACGAGCAGTACTTC.

This clonotype occurred a few times. An end of the junction differs from the germline gene, which may be a read error. The chain carries TRBV12-3 or TRBV12-4 and TRBJ2-1; D is unresolved. This CDR3 region has 12 residues. The CDR3 DNA sequence: TGTGCCAGCAGCTATAGTGGGAATGAGCAGCTCTTC. Amino acid sequence: CASSYSGNEQLF.

V and J are TRBV7-9 and TRBJ2-7; D perhaps matches TRBD2 (5 bases). The ends were cut back, 5 bases at V and 3 bases at J, with 17 bases in the middle. CDR1 is SEHNR, CDR2 FQNEAQ, per germline (reference sequence). The CDR3 consists of 15 residues. The CDR3 DNA reads as TGTGCCAGCAGCCGCAACGGGGTCGTAAACTACGAGCAGTACTTC. This gives the protein CASSRNGVVNYEQYF.

In its sample, this clonotype was seen many times. This chain links TRBV11-2 with TRBJ1-3; D is possibly TRBD1 (6 bases). Trimming took off 5 bases at V and 0 bases at J, with 20 bases between the two ends. The germline V gene has CDR1 SGHAT and CDR2 FQNNGV. This CDR3 region has 18 residues. The CDR3 DNA is TGTGCCAGCAGCATATCCGCAGGGGCCCAGTTCTCTGGAAACACCATATATTTT. This encodes CASSISAGAQFSGNTIYF.

This clonotype was found many times. The chain recombines TRBV3-1 with TRBJ1-3; D might be TRBD1 (5 bases). V was clipped by 5 bases and J by 3 bases, with 11 bases between them. Germline CDR1 and CDR2: LGHDT and YNNKEL (reference sequence). This CDR3 is 14 amino acids long. The CDR3 DNA reads TGTGCCAGCAGCAACCGGGACGGTGGAAACACCATATATTTT. Its translation is CASSNRDGGNTIYF. The full variable domain, its missing parts supplied by reference TRBV3-1 and TRBJ1-3, is DTAVSQTPKYLVTQMGNDKSIKCEQNLGHDTMYWYKQDSKKFLKIMFSYNNKELIINETVPNRFSPKSPDKAHLNLHINSLELGDSAVYFCASSNRDGGNTIYFGEGSWLTVV.

The genes are TRBV28 and TRBJ2-2; D not certain. V shed 4 bases and J shed 4 bases, with 7 bases lying between them. This CDR3 has 13 residues. Germline CDR1 reads MDHEN; CDR2 reads SYDVKM. CDR3 loop: CASSSTVTGELFF. The CDR3 DNA is TGTGCCAGCAGTTCGACGGTCACCGGGGAGCTGTTTTTT.

This clonotype was recorded at least ten times. This chain joins TRBV2 and TRBJ2-1; 8 nucleotides line up with TRBD1. CDR1 is SNHLY and CDR2 is FYNNEI in the germline V gene. CDR3 size: 16 residues. J lost 7 bases, V lost 6 bases, and 14 bases had no gene match. For the CDR3, the DNA is TGTGCCAGCAGACCCTACGGACAGGGCCTCTTGAATGAGCAGTTCTTC. Amino acids: CASRPYGQGLLNEQFF.

The rearrangement uses TRBV12-3 or TRBV12-4 and TRBJ2-1; TRBD2 agrees at 12 bases. CDR3 length equals 18 residues. J was trimmed by 2 bases and V by 5 bases; bases with no gene match: 10. CDR3 region: CASSRQASGGAPYNEQFF. Here the CDR3 DNA reads TGTGCCAGCAGTCGGCAGGCTAGCGGGGGGGCGCCCTACAATGAGCAGTTCTTC.

This sequence joins TRBV5-1 and TRBJ2-5; D possibly uses TRBD1 or TRBD2 (6 bases each). This CDR3 region has 17 residues. Trimming removed 3 bases from V and 1 base from J, with 19 bases in between. CDR1 and CDR2 from the germline V gene are SGHRS and YFSETQ. This chain's CDR3 is CASSSGIGGSVQETQYF. DNA for the CDR3: TGCGCCAGCAGCTCCGGTATAGGGGGGTCGGTCCAAGAGACCCAGTACTTC.

At least ten counts were recorded for this clonotype. The chain carries TRBV10-3 and TRBJ2-1; 10 bases map to TRBD2. The length of the CDR3 is 15 residues. The germline CDR1 and CDR2 sequences are ENHRY and SYGVKD. Germline trimming cut 3 bases from V and 5 bases from J; bases unmatched to any gene: 4. Here the CDR3 DNA reads TGTGCCATCAGTGATCCGCTAGCGGGAGACAATGAGCAGTTCTTC. Its protein product is CAISDPLAGDNEQFF.

In this sample, this clonotype turned up many times. The junction departs from germline at one end; a sequencing error may be responsible. The rearrangement links TRBV5-1 to TRBJ2-1; no reliable D call. There are 15 residues in the CDR3. From germline, CDR1 is SGHRS and CDR2 YFSETQ. CDR3 nucleotide sequence: TGTGCCAGCAGCTTAGGCGGAGCCGACTACAATGAGCAGTTCTTC. Translation: CASSLGGADYNEQFF.

The CDR3 loop is CASSTQGPQETQYF. CDR3 sequence (DNA): TGCGCCAGCAGCACCCAGGGGCCCCAAGAGACCCAGTACTTC. This chain connects TRBV5-1 to TRBJ2-5; maybe TRBD1 (6 bases). CDR1 is SGHRS, CDR2 YFSETQ, per germline. The CDR3 length is 14 residues. The ends were cut back, 4 bases at V and 1 base at J, with 11 bases in the middle.

This clonotype was picked up a small number of times. The CDR3, as DNA: TGTGCCATCAGTGAATTCCCCACGCATGAGGGGGCGGGCGTCCTGACTTTC. The encoded protein is CAISEFPTHEGAGVLTF. The J gene is TRBJ2-6, the V gene TRBV10-3; 7 bases fit TRBD1. Unmatched junction bases numbered 17, after V lost 3 bases and J lost 12 bases. Germline lookup yields CDR1 ENHRY and CDR2 SYGVKD. The CDR3 contains 17 residues.

The rearrangement uses TRBV7-9 and TRBJ2-1, with 7 bases matching TRBD2. The CDR3 has 17 residues. Germline V gives CDR1 SEHNR, CDR2 FQNEAQ (reference sequence). V lost 5 bases and J lost 0; bases outside the gene matches: 10. This CDR3 is CASSHNRAGASYNEQFF. In DNA form, the CDR3 reads TGTGCCAGCAGCCATAATCGTGCGGGAGCCTCCTACAATGAGCAGTTCTTC.

This clonotype was recorded at least ten times. The chain joins TRBV18 to TRBJ2-3; 14 bases line up with TRBD2. Trimming at V came to 3 bases and at J to 2 bases, leaving 10 bases not matched to a gene. Germline values: CDR1 KGHSH, CDR2 LQKENI. The CDR3 is 19 residues long. CDR3 amino acids: CASSPPVGLAGGSTDTQYF. The CDR3 DNA reads TGTGCCAGCTCACCTCCCGTAGGACTAGCGGGGGGTTCCACAGATACGCAGTATTTT.

This clonotype was observed at least ten times. This rearrangement joins TRBV19 to TRBJ1-2, with D perhaps matching TRBD1 (5 bases). CDR1 and CDR2 from the germline V gene are LNHDA and SQIVND (reference sequence). The CDR3 runs to 16 residues. V shed 9 bases and J shed 2 bases, with 22 bases lying between them. CDR3 nucleotides: TGTGCCAGCGCAGCCTGGGGGGGAGCCCTAAACTATGGCTACACCTTC. Translating gives CASAAWGGALNYGYTF.

This clonotype was seen a few times. V is TRBV19 and J is TRBJ1-5; TRBD1 matches 8 bases. This CDR3 spans 12 amino acids. CDR1 is LNHDA and CDR2 is SQIVND in the germline V gene (reference sequence). The V segment lost 11 bases and the J segment 5 bases; nucleotides outside the gene matches: 5. CDR3 DNA sequence: TGTGCCGGCGGACAGGGCGATCAGCCCCAGCATTTT. Protein sequence: CAGGQGDQPQHF.

The chain recombines TRBV7-9 with TRBJ1-1; a weak D match, TRBD1 (6 bases). V lost 1 base and J 3 bases, leaving 15 bases between the germline ends. CDR1 and CDR2 (germline): SEHNR, FQNEAQ (reference sequence). The CDR3 has 16 residues. DNA of the CDR3: TGTGCCAGCAGCTTAGGGACAGTGGGACCCTACACTGAAGCTTTCTTT. Encoded protein: CASSLGTVGPYTEAFF.